One sample yielded the 3 T cell receptor beta chains listed below, sequenced in a study of Ad26.COV2.S vaccination and SARS-CoV-2 variants. Treatment meaning: approximately 18 received Ad26.COV2.S at low or high dose, single or two shots; roughly five received placebo; per-sample allocation not given. Sampling was done on day 63 after the first vaccine or placebo injection. This table comes from immunoSEQ multiplex PCR, and its TCRdb copy is limited to in-frame clones, with some not included. The sample has more than 300,000 clones; 85% to 90% are singletons. The sample in question was peripheral blood, obtained in a trial of Ad26.COV2.S vaccine versus placebo. The origin of the receptors is a person between 18 and 60 years old who received the Ad26.COV2.S COVID-19 vaccine or a placebo.

The chain carries TRBV3-1 (or the pseudogene TRBV3-2) and TRBJ1-2; D is undetermined. CDR3 size: 11 residues. The ends were cut back, 5 bases at V and 2 bases at J, with 3 bases in the middle. Per germline, CDR1 LGHDT and CDR2 YNNKEL (reference sequence). The CDR3 loop reads CASSTNYGYTF. The DNA for the CDR3 is TGTGCCAGCAGCACCAACTATGGCTACACCTTC.

The chain links TRBV5-1 to TRBJ1-2; TRBD1 might be the D (5 bases). Germline CDR1 reads SGHRS; CDR2 reads YFSETQ. V dropped 0 bases and J dropped 6 bases, with 9 bases sitting between them. The CDR3 is made up of 13 amino acids. CDR3 in amino acids: CASSLGGIDGYTF. Here the CDR3 DNA reads TGCGCCAGCAGCTTGGGGGGCATCGATGGCTACACCTTC.

The chain joins TRBV19 to TRBJ1-6; possibly TRBD1 for D (5 bases). Germline values: CDR1 LNHDA, CDR2 SQIVND (reference sequence). This CDR3 spans 14 amino acids. The V end lost 2 bases, the J end lost 6 bases, and 8 bases lay between the germline ends. CDR3 loop: CASSIQGPNSPLHF. In DNA form, the CDR3 reads TGTGCCAGTAGTATACAGGGCCCTAATTCACCCCTCCACTTT.